The present TCR beta chain was sequenced within a study of cytomegalovirus exposure and HLA in healthy donors. V shed 0 bases and J shed 5 bases, with 8 bases lying between them. CDR1 is SGHRS and CDR2 is YFSETQ in the germline V gene. The CDR3 spans 13 residues. Researchers ran the PCR with 60 Vbeta and 13 Jbeta primers. Data came from immunoSEQ multiplex PCR; TCRdb stores just in-frame clones and leaves some out. In the table there are 150,000 to 200,000 clones, 60% to 75% of which are singletons. The TCR comes from a woman aged 50 to 60 in good health and CMV-seropositive. Sequencing input: PBMCs. The V gene is TRBV5-1, the J gene TRBJ2-5; D is unresolved. The CDR3 loop is CASSLASEETQYF. As DNA, the CDR3 is TGCGCCAGCAGCTTGGCGTCTGAGGAGACCCAGTACTTC. The complete variable domain, with remaining parts taken from reference TRBV5-1 and TRBJ2-5, reads KAGVTQTPRYLIKTRGQQVTLSCSPISGHRSVSWYQQTPGQGLQFLFEYFSETQRNKGNFPGRFSGRQFSNSRSEMNVSTLELGDSALYLCASSLASEETQYFGPGTRLLVL.